The 7 T cell receptor beta chains listed next were all sequenced from one sample in a study of T cells in Graves' hyperthyroidism and ophthalmopathy. RNA transcripts provided the source from which TCR beta CDR3 regions were amplified. The HTBI primer set drove a first-round RT-PCR of the TCR CDR3. From the multiplex PCR reads, TCRdb called clonotypes with MiXCR, one entry per CDR3 protein. Here the sample spans about 400,000 distinct CDR3 sequences, roughly 14% being singletons. Input material: blood. The source is a woman younger than 30 with Graves' hyperthyroidism.

This clonotype appeared a single time. One end of the junction is discordant with germline, which a read error may explain. The gene calls are TRBV29-1 and TRBJ2-5, with D unclear. CDR3 length equals 12 residues. Germline loops: CDR1 SQVTM, CDR2 ANQGSEA. The CDR3: CGVEVAQETQYF. The CDR3 DNA follows: TGCGGCGTTGAAGTTGCCCAAGAGACCCAGTACTTC. Full variable domain (missing parts from reference TRBV29-1 and TRBJ2-5): SAVISQKPSRDICQRGTSLTIQCQVDSQVTMMFWYRQQPGQSLTLIATANQGSEATYESGFVIDKFPISRPNLTFSTLTVSNMSPEDSSIYLCGVEVAQETQYFGPGTRLLVL.

This clonotype was observed a few times. The V call is TRBV24-1, the J call TRBJ2-2, with D perhaps matching TRBD2 (7 bases). The CDR3 is 16 residues long. The germline CDR1 and CDR2 sequences are KGHDR and SFDVKD. V lost 5 bases and J 1 base, leaving 13 bases between the germline ends. CDR3 sequence: CATSALGGRNTGELFF. CDR3 bases: TGTGCCACCAGTGCCCTCGGGGGGCGGAACACCGGGGAGCTGTTTTTT.

The J gene is TRBJ1-1, the V gene TRBV20-1, with 7 bases fitting TRBD1. The CDR3 extends over 11 amino acids. The ends lost 5 bases at V and 11 bases at J; junction bases unmatched: 8. Germline assignment: CDR1 DFQATT and CDR2 SNEGSKA (reference sequence). CDR3 amino acids: CSAGDSLLAFF. The CDR3 DNA sequence: TGCAGTGCTGGGGACAGCCTGCTCGCTTTCTTT.

This clonotype was counted ten times or more. The chain has TRBV6-5 and TRBJ1-2, with TRBD1 matching over 10 bases. CDR3 length equals 15 residues. Looked up from germline, CDR1 is MNHEY and CDR2 is SVGAGI. Unmatched junction bases numbered 6, after V lost 1 base and J lost 7 bases. CDR3: CASSYLTTGGGGYTF. The CDR3 nucleotides read TGTGCCAGCAGTTACTTGACGACAGGGGGCGGTGGCTACACCTTC.

This clonotype was seen a few times. The J gene is TRBJ1-2, the V gene TRBV6-4; no definite D call. This CDR3 is 15 amino acids long. The V end lost 2 bases, the J end lost 0 bases, and 10 bases lay between the germline ends. In germline, CDR1 is MRHNA, CDR2 SNTAGT. The CDR3 DNA follows: TGTGCCAGCAGTGACACGCCAGAAGCTAACTATGGCTACACCTTC. The encoded protein is CASSDTPEANYGYTF.

This clonotype was seen many times. V gene TRBV18 combines with J gene TRBJ2-7; 12 bases line up with TRBD1. This CDR3 spans 15 amino acids. Germline V gene lookup returns CDR1 KGHSH and CDR2 LQKENI. V lost 4 bases and J lost 2; bases outside the gene matches: 3. The CDR3 DNA sequence: TGTGCCAGCTCACGATGGGACAGGGGGCCCTACGAGCAGTACTTC. Encoded protein: CASSRWDRGPYEQYF.

This clonotype occurred a few times. The V and J genes are TRBV20-1 and TRBJ2-3; 8 bases line up with TRBD1. Per the germline V gene, CDR1 is DFQATT and CDR2 is SNEGSKA (reference sequence). V was clipped by 1 base and J by 9 bases; unmatched bases: 9. The CDR3 is 14 amino acids. The CDR3 sequence: CSARVEGQGNTQYF. The CDR3, as DNA: TGCAGTGCTAGAGTCGAAGGACAGGGAAACACGCAGTATTTT.